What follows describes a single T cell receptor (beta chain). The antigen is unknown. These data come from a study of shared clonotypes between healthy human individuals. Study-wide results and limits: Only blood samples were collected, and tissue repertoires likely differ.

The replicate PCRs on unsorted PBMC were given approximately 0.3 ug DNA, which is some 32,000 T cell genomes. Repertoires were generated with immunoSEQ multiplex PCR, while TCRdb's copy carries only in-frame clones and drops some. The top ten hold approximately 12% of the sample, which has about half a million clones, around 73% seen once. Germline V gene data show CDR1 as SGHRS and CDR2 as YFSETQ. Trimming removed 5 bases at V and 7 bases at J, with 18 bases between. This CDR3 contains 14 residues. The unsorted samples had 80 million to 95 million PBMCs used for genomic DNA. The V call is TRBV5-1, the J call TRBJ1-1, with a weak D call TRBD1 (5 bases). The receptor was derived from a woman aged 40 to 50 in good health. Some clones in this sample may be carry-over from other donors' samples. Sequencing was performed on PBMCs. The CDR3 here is CASSFTRGDNEAFF. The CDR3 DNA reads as TGCGCCAGCAGTTTTACTCGGGGGGATAATGAAGCTTTCTTT.